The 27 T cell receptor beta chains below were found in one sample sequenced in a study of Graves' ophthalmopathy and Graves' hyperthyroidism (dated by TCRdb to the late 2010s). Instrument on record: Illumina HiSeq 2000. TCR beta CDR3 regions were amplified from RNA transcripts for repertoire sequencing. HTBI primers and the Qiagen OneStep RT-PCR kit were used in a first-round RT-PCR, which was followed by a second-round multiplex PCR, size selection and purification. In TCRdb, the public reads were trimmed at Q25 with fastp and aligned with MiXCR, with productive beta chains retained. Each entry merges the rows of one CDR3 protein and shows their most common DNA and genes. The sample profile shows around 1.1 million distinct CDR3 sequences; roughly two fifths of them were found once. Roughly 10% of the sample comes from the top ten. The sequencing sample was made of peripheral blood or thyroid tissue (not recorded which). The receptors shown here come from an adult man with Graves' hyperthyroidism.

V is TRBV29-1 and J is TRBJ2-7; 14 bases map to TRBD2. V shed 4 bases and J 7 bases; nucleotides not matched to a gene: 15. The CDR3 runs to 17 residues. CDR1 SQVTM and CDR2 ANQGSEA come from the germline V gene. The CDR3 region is CSVVWGSGTSGSSEQYF. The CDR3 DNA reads TGCAGCGTTGTTTGGGGGTCCGGGACTAGCGGGAGTAGTGAGCAGTACTTC.

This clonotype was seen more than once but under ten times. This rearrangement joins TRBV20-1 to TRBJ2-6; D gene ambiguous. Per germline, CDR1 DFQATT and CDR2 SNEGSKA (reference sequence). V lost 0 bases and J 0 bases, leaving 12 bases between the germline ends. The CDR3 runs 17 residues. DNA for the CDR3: TGCAGTGCTAGAGATTTTCGTTTAACCTCTGGGGCCAACGTCCTGACTTTC. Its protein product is CSARDFRLTSGANVLTF.

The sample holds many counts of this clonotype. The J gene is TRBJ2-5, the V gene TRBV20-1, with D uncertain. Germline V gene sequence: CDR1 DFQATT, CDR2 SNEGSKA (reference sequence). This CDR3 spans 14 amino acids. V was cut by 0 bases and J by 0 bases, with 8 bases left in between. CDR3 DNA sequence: TGCAGTGCTAGAGATATTCAGGACCAAGAGACCCAGTACTTC. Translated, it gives CSARDIQDQETQYF.

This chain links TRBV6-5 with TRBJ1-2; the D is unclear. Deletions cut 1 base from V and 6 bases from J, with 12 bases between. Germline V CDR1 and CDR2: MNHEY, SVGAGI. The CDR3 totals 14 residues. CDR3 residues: CASSYFGDRDGYTF. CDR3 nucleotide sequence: TGTGCCAGCAGTTACTTTGGGGATAGAGATGGCTACACCTTC.

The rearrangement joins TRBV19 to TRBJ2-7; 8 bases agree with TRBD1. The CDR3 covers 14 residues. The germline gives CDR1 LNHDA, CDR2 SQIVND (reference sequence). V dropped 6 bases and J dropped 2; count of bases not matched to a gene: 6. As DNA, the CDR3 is TGTGCCAGTAGCAGTATGGGACAGGCCTACGAGCAGTACTTC. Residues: CASSSMGQAYEQYF.

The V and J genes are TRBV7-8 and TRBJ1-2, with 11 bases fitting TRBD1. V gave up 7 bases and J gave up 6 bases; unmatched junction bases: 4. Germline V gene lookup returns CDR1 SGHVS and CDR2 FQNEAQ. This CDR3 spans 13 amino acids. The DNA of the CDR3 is TGTGCCAGCATCGAGGGACAGGGGGATGGCTACACCTTC. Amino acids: CASIEGQGDGYTF.

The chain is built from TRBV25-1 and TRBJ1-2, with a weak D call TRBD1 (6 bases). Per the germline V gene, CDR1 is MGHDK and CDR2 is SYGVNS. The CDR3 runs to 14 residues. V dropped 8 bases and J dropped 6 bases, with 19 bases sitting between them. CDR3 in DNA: TGTGCCAGCGTTGTGGACAGTTGGGGAAATGGCTACACCTTC. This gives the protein CASVVDSWGNGYTF.

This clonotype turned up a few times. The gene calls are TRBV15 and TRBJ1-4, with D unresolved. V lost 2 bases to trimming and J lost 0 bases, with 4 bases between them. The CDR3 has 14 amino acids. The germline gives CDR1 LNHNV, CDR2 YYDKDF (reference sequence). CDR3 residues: CATSRSPTNEKLFF. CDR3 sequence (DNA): TGTGCCACCAGCAGATCTCCAACTAATGAAAAACTGTTTTTT.

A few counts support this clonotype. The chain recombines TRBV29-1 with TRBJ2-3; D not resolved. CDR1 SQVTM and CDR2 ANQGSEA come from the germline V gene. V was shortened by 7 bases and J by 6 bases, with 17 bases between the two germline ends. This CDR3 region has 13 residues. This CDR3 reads CSAYKGGKDTQYF. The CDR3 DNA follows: TGCAGCGCGTATAAGGGTGGGAAGGATACGCAGTATTTT.

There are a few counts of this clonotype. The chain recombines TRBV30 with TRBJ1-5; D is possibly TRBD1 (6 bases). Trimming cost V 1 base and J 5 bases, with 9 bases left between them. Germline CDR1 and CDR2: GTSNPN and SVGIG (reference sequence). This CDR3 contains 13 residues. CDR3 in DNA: TGTGCCTGGAGTGACAGGGTGGATCAGCCCCAGCATTTT. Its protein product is CAWSDRVDQPQHF.

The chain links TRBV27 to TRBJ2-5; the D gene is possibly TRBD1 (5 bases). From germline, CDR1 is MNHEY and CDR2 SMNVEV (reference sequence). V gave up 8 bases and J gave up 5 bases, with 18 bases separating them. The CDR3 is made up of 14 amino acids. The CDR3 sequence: CASGPQGHGETQYF. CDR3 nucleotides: TGTGCCAGCGGTCCCCAAGGACACGGTGAGACCCAGTACTTC.

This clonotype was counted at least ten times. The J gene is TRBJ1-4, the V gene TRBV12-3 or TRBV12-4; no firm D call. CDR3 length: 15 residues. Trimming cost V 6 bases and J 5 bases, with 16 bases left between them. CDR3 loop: CASSWTKAINEKLFF. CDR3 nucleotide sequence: TGTGCCAGCAGCTGGACCAAGGCAATCAATGAAAAACTGTTTTTT.

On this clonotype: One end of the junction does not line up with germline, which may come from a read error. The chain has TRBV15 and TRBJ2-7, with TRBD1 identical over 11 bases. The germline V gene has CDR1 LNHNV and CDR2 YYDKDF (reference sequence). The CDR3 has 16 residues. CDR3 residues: CATSSPRDRGNGELYF. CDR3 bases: TGTGCCACCAGCAGTCCCAGGGACAGGGGGAACGGGGAGCTGTACTTC. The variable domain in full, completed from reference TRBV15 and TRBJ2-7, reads DAMVIQNPRYQVTQFGKPVTLSCSQTLNHNVMYWYQQKSSQAPKLLFHYYDKDFNNEADTPDNFQSRRPNTSFCFLDIRSPGLGDTAMYLCATSSPRDRGNGELYFGPGTRLTVT.

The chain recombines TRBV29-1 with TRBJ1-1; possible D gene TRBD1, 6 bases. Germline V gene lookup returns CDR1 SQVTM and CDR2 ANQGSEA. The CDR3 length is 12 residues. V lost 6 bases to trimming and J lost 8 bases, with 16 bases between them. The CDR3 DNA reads TGCAGCGTAAGATCTACCGGGACAGAAGCTTTCTTT. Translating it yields CSVRSTGTEAFF.

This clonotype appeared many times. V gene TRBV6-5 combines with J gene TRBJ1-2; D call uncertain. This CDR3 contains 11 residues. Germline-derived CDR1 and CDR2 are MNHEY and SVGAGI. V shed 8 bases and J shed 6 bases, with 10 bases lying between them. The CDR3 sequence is CASGPANGYTF. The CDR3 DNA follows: TGTGCCAGCGGCCCAGCCAATGGCTACACCTTC.

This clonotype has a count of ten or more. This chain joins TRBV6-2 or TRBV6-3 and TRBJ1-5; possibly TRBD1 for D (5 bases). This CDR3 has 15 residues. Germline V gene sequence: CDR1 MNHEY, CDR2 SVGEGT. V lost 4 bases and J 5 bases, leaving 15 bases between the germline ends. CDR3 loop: CASSSRGRRDQPQHF. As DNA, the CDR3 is TGTGCCAGCAGTTCTCGGGGCAGGCGCGATCAGCCCCAGCATTTT.

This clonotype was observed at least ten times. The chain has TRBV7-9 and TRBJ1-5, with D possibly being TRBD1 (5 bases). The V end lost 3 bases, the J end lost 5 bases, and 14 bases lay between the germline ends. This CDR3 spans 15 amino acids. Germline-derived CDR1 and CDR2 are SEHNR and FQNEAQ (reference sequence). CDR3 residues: CASSFGGGPDQPQHF. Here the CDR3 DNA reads TGTGCCAGCAGCTTTGGGGGAGGGCCCGATCAGCCCCAGCATTTT.

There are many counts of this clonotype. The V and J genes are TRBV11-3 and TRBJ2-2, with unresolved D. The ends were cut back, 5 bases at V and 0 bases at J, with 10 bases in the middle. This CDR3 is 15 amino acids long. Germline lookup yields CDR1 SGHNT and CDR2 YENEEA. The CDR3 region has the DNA TGTGCCAGCAGCCAACGGGCAGCGAACACCGGGGAGCTGTTTTTT. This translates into CASSQRAANTGELFF.

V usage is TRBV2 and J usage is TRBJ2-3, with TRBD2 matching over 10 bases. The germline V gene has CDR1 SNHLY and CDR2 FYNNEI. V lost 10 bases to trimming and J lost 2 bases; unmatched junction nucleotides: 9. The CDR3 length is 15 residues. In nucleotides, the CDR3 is TGTGCCAAAAGGACTAGCGGTCAAATCACAGATACGCAGTATTTT. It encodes CAKRTSGQITDTQYF.

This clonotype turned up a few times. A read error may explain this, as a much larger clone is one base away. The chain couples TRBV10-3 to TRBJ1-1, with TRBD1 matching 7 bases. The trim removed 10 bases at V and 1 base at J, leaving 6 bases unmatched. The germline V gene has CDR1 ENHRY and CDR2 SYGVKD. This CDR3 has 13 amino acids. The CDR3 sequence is CASLTGTNTEAFF. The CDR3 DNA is TGTGCCAGCCTGACAGGGACGAACACTGAAGCTTTCTTT.

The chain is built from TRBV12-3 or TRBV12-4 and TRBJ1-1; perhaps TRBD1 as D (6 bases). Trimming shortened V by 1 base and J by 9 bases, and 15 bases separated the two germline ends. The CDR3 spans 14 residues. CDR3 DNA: TGTGCCAGCAGTTTAGACAGGGCTTGGGTGCAAGCTTTCTTT. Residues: CASSLDRAWVQAFF.

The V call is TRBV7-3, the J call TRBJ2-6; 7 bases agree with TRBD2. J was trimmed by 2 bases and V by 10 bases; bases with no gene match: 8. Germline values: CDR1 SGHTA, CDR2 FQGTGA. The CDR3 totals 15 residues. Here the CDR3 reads CANLPGGTGANVLTF. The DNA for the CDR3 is TGTGCCAACCTCCCGGGGGGAACTGGGGCCAACGTCCTGACTTTC.

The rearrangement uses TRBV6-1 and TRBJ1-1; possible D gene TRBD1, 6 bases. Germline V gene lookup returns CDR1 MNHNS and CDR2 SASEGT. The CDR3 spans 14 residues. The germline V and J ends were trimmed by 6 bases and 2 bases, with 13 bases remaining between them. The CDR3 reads CASRVAGVNTEAFF. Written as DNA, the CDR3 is TGTGCCAGCAGGGTGGCAGGGGTTAACACTGAAGCTTTCTTT.

CDR3 sequence: CAISALDEQFF. CDR3 sequence (DNA): TGTGCCATCAGTGCACTAGACGAGCAGTTCTTC. The V gene is TRBV10-3, the J gene TRBJ2-1, with D possibly TRBD2 on 5 matching bases. CDR1 ENHRY and CDR2 SYGVKD come from the germline V gene. V gave up 4 bases and J gave up 10 bases, with 8 bases separating them. This CDR3 is 11 amino acids long.

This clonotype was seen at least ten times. Here the CDR3 DNA reads TGCGCCAGCAGCTACCCGGACAGGGATGCCTACGAGCAGTACTTC. It codes for CASSYPDRDAYEQYF. The chain has TRBV5-1 and TRBJ2-7, with 8 bases aligning to TRBD1. In germline, CDR1 is SGHRS, CDR2 YFSETQ. There are 15 residues in the CDR3. J lost 2 bases, V lost 3 bases, and 7 bases had no gene match. Based on the CDR3 plus reference TRBV5-1 and TRBJ2-7, the full variable domain is KAGVTQTPRYLIKTRGQQVTLSCSPISGHRSVSWYQQTPGQGLQFLFEYFSETQRNKGNFPGRFSGRQFSNSRSEMNVSTLELGDSALYLCASSYPDRDAYEQYFGPGTRLTVT.

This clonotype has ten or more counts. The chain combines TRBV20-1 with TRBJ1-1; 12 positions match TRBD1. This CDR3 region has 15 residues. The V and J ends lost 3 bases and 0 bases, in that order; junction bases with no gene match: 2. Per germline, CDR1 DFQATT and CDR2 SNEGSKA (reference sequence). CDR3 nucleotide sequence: TGCAGTGCTAGTGGGACAGGGGGCATGAACACTGAAGCTTTCTTT. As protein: CSASGTGGMNTEAFF.

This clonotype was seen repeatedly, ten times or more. CDR3 nucleotides: TGTGCCAGCAGAAAATCCGGGACAGGGGACTATGGCTACACCTTC. Its protein is CASRKSGTGDYGYTF. J is TRBJ1-2 and V is TRBV12-3 or TRBV12-4, with 10 bases matching TRBD1. This CDR3 spans 15 amino acids. The V gene end was trimmed by 6 bases and the J gene end by 3 bases; junction bases not matched to a gene: 7.